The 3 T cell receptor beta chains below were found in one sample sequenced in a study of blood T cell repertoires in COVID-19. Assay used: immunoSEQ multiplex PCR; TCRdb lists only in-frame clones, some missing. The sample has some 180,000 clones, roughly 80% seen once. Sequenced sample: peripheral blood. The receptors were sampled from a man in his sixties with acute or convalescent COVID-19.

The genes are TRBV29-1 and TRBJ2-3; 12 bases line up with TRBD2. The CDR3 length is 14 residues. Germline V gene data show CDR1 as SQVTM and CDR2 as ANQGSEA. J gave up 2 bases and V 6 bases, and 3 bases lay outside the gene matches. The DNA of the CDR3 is TGCAGCGTCGGGACTAGCGGGCCCACAGATACGCAGTATTTT. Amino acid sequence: CSVGTSGPTDTQYF.

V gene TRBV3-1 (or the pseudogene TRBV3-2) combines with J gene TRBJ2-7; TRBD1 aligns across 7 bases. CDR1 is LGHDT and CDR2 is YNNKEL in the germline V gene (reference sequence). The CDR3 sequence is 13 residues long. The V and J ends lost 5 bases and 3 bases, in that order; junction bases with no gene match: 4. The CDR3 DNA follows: TGTGCCAGCAGCTACCGGGACAGCTACGAGCAGTACTTC. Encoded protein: CASSYRDSYEQYF.

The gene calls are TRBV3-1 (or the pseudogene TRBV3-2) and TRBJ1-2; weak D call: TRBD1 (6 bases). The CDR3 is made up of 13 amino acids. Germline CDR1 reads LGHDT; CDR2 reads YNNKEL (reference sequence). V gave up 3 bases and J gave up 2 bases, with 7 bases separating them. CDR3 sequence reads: CASSHRGNYGYTF. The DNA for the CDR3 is TGTGCCAGCAGCCACAGGGGCAACTATGGCTACACCTTC.